This is a list of T cell receptor beta chains from one sample in a study of beta chain features in type 1 diabetes. Libraries were prepared by immunoSEQ multiplex PCR; TCRdb keeps only in-frame clonotypes and omits some of them. The table shows 250,000 to 350,000 clones, with 14% occurring only once. Sample: naive CD4+ T cells from blood. The source is a man between 25 and 39 years old with type 1 diabetes. Each CDR3 is given with its conserved first and last residue. Fields, in order: CDR3 protein, V gene, D gene, J gene. D genes are given only for firm matches.

cdr3_aa: CASSQANVYTRDSLVYF
v_call: TRBV4-2
d_call: NA
j_call: TRBJ2-7

cdr3_aa: CASGSQPSEETQYF
v_call: TRBV12-5
d_call: NA
j_call: TRBJ2-5

cdr3_aa: CASSVGTSASYNEQFF
v_call: TRBV9
d_call: TRBD2
j_call: TRBJ2-1

cdr3_aa: CASSLGASGNYEQYF
v_call: TRBV28
d_call: TRBD2
j_call: TRBJ2-7

cdr3_aa: CASSLGTGVVYEQYF
v_call: TRBV7-2
d_call: TRBD1
j_call: TRBJ2-7

cdr3_aa: CATSRDYASPYEQYF
v_call: TRBV15
d_call: NA
j_call: NA

cdr3_aa: CASSQGQEYQETQYF
v_call: TRBV4-2
d_call: TRBD1
j_call: TRBJ2-5

cdr3_aa: CASSLGGGGNQPQHF
v_call: TRBV28
d_call: NA
j_call: TRBJ1-5

cdr3_aa: CASSYSLAGANVLTF
v_call: TRBV5-1
d_call: NA
j_call: TRBJ2-6

cdr3_aa: CATSRDGGADTQYF
v_call: TRBV15
d_call: NA
j_call: TRBJ2-3

cdr3_aa: CASSSLEETQYF
v_call: TRBV5-4
d_call: NA
j_call: TRBJ2-5

cdr3_aa: CASSLGRRADGYTF
v_call: TRBV18
d_call: NA
j_call: TRBJ1-2

cdr3_aa: CASRQPQVNEQFF
v_call: TRBV5-1
d_call: NA
j_call: TRBJ2-1

cdr3_aa: CASSQDRGVGNTEAFF
v_call: TRBV5-6
d_call: TRBD1
j_call: TRBJ1-1

cdr3_aa: CASRSTHVPGRYF
v_call: TRBV7-8
d_call: NA
j_call: TRBJ2-5

cdr3_aa: CASSLSLAALNEQFF
v_call: TRBV5-4
d_call: TRBD2
j_call: TRBJ2-1

cdr3_aa: CASSRQGAYEQYF
v_call: TRBV18
d_call: TRBD1
j_call: TRBJ2-7

cdr3_aa: CASSLGQGTSYEQYF
v_call: TRBV5-4
d_call: TRBD1
j_call: TRBJ2-7

cdr3_aa: CANPGTERVETQYF
v_call: TRBV10-3
d_call: TRBD1
j_call: TRBJ2-5

cdr3_aa: CASSVMEENIQYF
v_call: TRBV7-9
d_call: NA
j_call: TRBJ2-4

cdr3_aa: CASSYLGGASYEQYF
v_call: TRBV6-5
d_call: TRBD2
j_call: TRBJ2-7

cdr3_aa: CASSPPSSAYNEQFF
v_call: TRBV18
d_call: NA
j_call: TRBJ2-1

cdr3_aa: CATSRDNAAGAYEQYF
v_call: TRBV15
d_call: NA
j_call: TRBJ2-7

cdr3_aa: CASSLSGTGVSETQYF
v_call: TRBV5-4
d_call: TRBD1
j_call: TRBJ2-5

cdr3_aa: CASSDPSGYTEAFF
v_call: TRBV5-1
d_call: NA
j_call: TRBJ1-1

cdr3_aa: CASSPGQSEGYTF
v_call: TRBV18
d_call: NA
j_call: TRBJ1-2

cdr3_aa: CASSLTPGVFTEAFF
v_call: TRBV4-2
d_call: NA
j_call: TRBJ1-1

cdr3_aa: CASSEPDTEAFF
v_call: TRBV5-1
d_call: NA
j_call: TRBJ1-1

cdr3_aa: CASSLGSGLDYNEQFF
v_call: TRBV7-9
d_call: NA
j_call: TRBJ2-1

cdr3_aa: CASSKPQGLPNEQYF
v_call: TRBV7-9
d_call: NA
j_call: TRBJ2-7

cdr3_aa: CASSLDSHNEQFF
v_call: TRBV7-7
d_call: NA
j_call: TRBJ2-1

cdr3_aa: CASSPPRREWTEAFF
v_call: TRBV27
d_call: NA
j_call: TRBJ1-1

cdr3_aa: CAGRQGSTQYF
v_call: TRBV19
d_call: TRBD1
j_call: TRBJ2-3

cdr3_aa: CASSQEARYRDTQYF
v_call: TRBV14
d_call: NA
j_call: TRBJ2-3

cdr3_aa: CASSLDVNSYEQYF
v_call: TRBV11-2
d_call: NA
j_call: TRBJ2-7

cdr3_aa: CASSLHGTGAPGANVLTF
v_call: TRBV5-6
d_call: TRBD1
j_call: TRBJ2-6

cdr3_aa: CASGLGMDTGELFF
v_call: TRBV7-3
d_call: TRBD2
j_call: TRBJ2-2

cdr3_aa: CASSGGTPQETQYF
v_call: TRBV5-6
d_call: NA
j_call: TRBJ2-5

cdr3_aa: CASSADNTDTQYF
v_call: TRBV9
d_call: NA
j_call: TRBJ2-3

cdr3_aa: CASRTGTSVNEQFF
v_call: TRBV2
d_call: TRBD2
j_call: TRBJ2-1

cdr3_aa: CASSAAGTGRDEQFF
v_call: TRBV9
d_call: TRBD1
j_call: TRBJ2-1

cdr3_aa: CASQGQQETQYF
v_call: TRBV25-1
d_call: NA
j_call: TRBJ2-5

cdr3_aa: CASSPGGAGRETQYF
v_call: TRBV7-3
d_call: TRBD2
j_call: TRBJ2-5

cdr3_aa: CASSWGGVGANVLTF
v_call: TRBV19
d_call: TRBD2
j_call: TRBJ2-6

cdr3_aa: CASSQALNTEAFF
v_call: TRBV5-1
d_call: NA
j_call: TRBJ1-1

cdr3_aa: CASSWDREGYTF
v_call: TRBV5-4
d_call: TRBD1
j_call: TRBJ1-2

cdr3_aa: CAWSGTGGSQPQHF
v_call: TRBV30
d_call: TRBD1
j_call: TRBJ1-5

cdr3_aa: CASSLSGIGRDSRSYEQYF
v_call: TRBV7-9
d_call: NA
j_call: TRBJ2-7

cdr3_aa: CASRPGLAYEQYF
v_call: TRBV28
d_call: TRBD2
j_call: TRBJ2-7

cdr3_aa: CASSLTAAEQFF
v_call: TRBV5-1
d_call: NA
j_call: TRBJ2-1